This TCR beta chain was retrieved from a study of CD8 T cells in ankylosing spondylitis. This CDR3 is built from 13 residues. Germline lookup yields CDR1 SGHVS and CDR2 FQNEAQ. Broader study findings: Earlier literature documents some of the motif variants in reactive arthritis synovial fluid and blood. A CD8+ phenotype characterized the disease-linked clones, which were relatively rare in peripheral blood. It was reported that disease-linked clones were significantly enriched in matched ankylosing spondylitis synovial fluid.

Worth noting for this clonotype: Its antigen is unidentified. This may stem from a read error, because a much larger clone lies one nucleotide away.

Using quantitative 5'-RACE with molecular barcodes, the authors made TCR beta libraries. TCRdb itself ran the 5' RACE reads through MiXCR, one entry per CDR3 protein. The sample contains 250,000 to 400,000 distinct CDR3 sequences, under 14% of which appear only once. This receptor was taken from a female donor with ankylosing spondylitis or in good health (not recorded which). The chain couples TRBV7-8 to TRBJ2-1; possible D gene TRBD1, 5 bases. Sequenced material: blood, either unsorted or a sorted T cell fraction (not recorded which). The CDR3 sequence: CASGATKKGEQLF. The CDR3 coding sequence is TGTGCCAGCGGGGCCACGAAAAAGGGTGAGCAGCTCTTC.